The present T cell receptor (beta chain) was sequenced within a study of OX40 agonist ivuxolimab in advanced cancers. Study overall: Patients were 82.7% male with ages about 20 to 79, mean 60. Three partial responders included one hepatocellular carcinoma patient and two cutaneous melanoma patients. Broader study findings: At 0.1 to 3.0 mg/kg and by week 6, clonal expansion occurred in CD4+ and CD8+ blood T cells.

Sampled blood was obtained at baseline, cycle 4 day 1, and cycle 7 day 1. For this clone: Its antigen is unidentified.

CDR3 length equals 13 residues. The germline V gene has CDR1 GTSNPN and CDR2 SVGIG (reference sequence). With V trimmed by 5 bases and J by 6 bases, 7 bases remained unmatched. Profiling relied on immunoSEQ multiplex PCR, and the TCRdb table lists in-frame clones only, not all of them. This table holds approximately 58,000 clones, about 85% found once. This chain connects TRBV30 to TRBJ1-5, with 7 bases lining up with TRBD1. The sample here was CD4+ or CD8+ T cells sorted from blood, taken in a trial of the OX40 agonist ivuxolimab. This TCR derives from an adult with an advanced solid tumor such as melanoma, head and neck, liver or kidney cancer. For the CDR3, the DNA is TGTGCCTGGTCCAGGGGGGATTCTCAGCCCCAGCATTTT. This gives the protein CAWSRGDSQPQHF.